The rows below give T cell receptor beta chains drawn from one sample of a study of regulatory T cells in long-lasting Graves disease. TCRdb reprocessed the multiplex PCR reads via MiXCR and lists one record per CDR3 protein. There are some 450,000 distinct CDR3 sequences in the sample; around 15% occur only once, and approximately 12% lies in the top ten. The sample was also reused in another study, on T cells in Graves' hyperthyroidism and ophthalmopathy.

The sequencing here drew on peripheral blood mononuclear cells (PBMCs), taken at new diagnosis, from a patient treated with antithyroid drugs. These receptors were taken from a woman in her 30s with Graves disease. CDR3s include the opening cysteine and the closing phenylalanine or tryptophan.

TRBJ2-1,TRBV13,CASSLAGVLGEQFF
TRBJ2-5,TRBV19,CASSPSSGSLQETQYF
TRBJ1-2,TRBV6-1,CASSGNVLWDYGYTF
TRBJ2-7,TRBV20-1,CSARTSGSWAYEQYF
TRBJ2-7,TRBV27,CASRTSRSYEQYF
TRBJ1-5,TRBV24-1,CATSDLDSAQPQHF
TRBJ2-3,TRBV20-1,CSAEKAGITDTQYF
TRBJ2-5,TRBV6-1,CASSRWTGGRETQYF
TRBJ1-4,TRBV2,CATGTGEEKLFF
TRBJ1-5,TRBV24-1,CATSDWDRDQPQHF
TRBJ1-2,TRBV12-3/TRBV12-4,CASGIRQGVNYGYTF
TRBJ2-1,TRBV7-9,CASSPRSGRAREQFF
TRBJ1-4,TRBV14,CASSQDEQPPSRELFF
TRBJ1-2,TRBV2,CASRLRDSAF
TRBJ2-1,TRBV28,CASSFGDYYNEQFF
TRBJ2-1,TRBV5-1,CASSMRGLDPYNEQFF
TRBJ2-7,TRBV19,CASFSPLRHEQYF
TRBJ1-3,TRBV20-1,CSARETGRYSGNTIYF
TRBJ1-3,TRBV7-2,CASSTSAVGDTIYF
TRBJ1-3,TRBV3-1,CASSATDSGNTIYF
TRBJ2-3,TRBV28,CASSSRTDPSTDTQYF
TRBJ2-3,TRBV9,CASSAGTSFTDTQYF
TRBJ2-1,TRBV7-9,CATQTGVYNEQFF
TRBJ2-7,TRBV5-1,CASSLEPGGLSYEQYF
TRBJ2-1,TRBV2,CASIPGPYNGQFF
TRBJ1-2,TRBV6-1,CASSRMDITQNYGYTF
TRBJ2-3,TRBV3-1,CASSLLPASVDTQYF
TRBJ2-2,TRBV4-1,CASSQPTRDRGNTGELFF
TRBJ2-7,TRBV6-2/TRBV6-3,CASSSPPGTPYEQYF
TRBJ1-1,TRBV6-1,CASSVGWNTEAFF
TRBJ1-1,TRBV7-9,CASSSTRGLNTEAFF
TRBJ2-7,TRBV7-2,CASSSSSYEQHF